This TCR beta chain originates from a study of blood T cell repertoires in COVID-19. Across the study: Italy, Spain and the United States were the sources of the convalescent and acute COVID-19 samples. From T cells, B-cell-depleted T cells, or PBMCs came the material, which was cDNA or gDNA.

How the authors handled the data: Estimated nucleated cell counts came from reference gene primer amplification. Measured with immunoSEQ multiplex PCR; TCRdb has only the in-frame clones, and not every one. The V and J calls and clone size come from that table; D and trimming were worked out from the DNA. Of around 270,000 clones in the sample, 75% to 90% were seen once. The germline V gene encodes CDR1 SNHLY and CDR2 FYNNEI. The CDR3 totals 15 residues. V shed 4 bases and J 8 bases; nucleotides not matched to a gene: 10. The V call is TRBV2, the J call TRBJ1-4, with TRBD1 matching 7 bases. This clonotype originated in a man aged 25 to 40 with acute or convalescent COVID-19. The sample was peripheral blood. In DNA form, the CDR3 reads TGTGCCAGCAGTGGAGCCGGGACAGTGAGGGAAAAACTGTTTTTT. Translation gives CASSGAGTVREKLFF.